This T cell receptor beta chain was observed in a study of identical twins. The study, taken as a whole, reports: Researchers caution that invariant MAIT and iNKT cells could partly confound zero-insertion analyses.

TCRdb re-called the 5' RACE reads with MiXCR, one entry per CDR3 protein. The sample yields 400,000 to 600,000 distinct CDR3 sequences, about 22% seen once. A remark on this clonotype: Its antigen is not known.

From germline, CDR1 is KGHSH and CDR2 LQKENI. Trimming left V 3 bases short and J 0 bases short, with 14 bases between. The CDR3 is 16 amino acids. These data also featured in a second study, about yellow fever vaccine responses in identical twins.

Sequenced material: CD4+ T cells sorted from blood. The chain recombines TRBV18 with TRBJ2-5, with D uncertain. The TCR comes from a woman under 30 in good health. The CDR3 coding sequence is TGTGCCAGCTCACCGAAAAGGCAGACACACCAAGAGACCCAGTACTTC. Its protein is CASSPKRQTHQETQYF.